This is a list of T cell receptor beta chains from one sample in a study of graft-versus-host responses after intestinal transplantation. TCRdb keeps only in-frame clones here, not all; method: immunoSEQ multiplex PCR. Of 90,000 to 120,000 clones in the sample, roughly 89% were seen once. These receptors lack a known antigen. Sequenced here: unstimulated CD4+ T cells sorted from spleen or lymph node cells, sampled before transplant. The receptors derive from a human donor who was the organ donor for an intestinal transplant. Both conserved end residues are part of each CDR3. The order of the fields is V gene, clone size, J gene, D gene, CDR3 protein, CDR3 DNA. The D gene is left open where the match is weak. Clone sizes are given selectively: once, few, many, or a class where the clone is expanded.

V gene: TRBV5-1
clone size: -
J gene: TRBJ2-1
D gene: -
CDR3 protein: CASSLEGQLSYNEQFF
CDR3 DNA: TGCGCCAGCAGCTTGGAGGGACAACTCTCCTACAATGAGCAGTTCTTC

V gene: TRBV6-6
clone size: -
J gene: TRBJ1-5
D gene: TRBD1
CDR3 protein: CASSYVTGNQPQHF
CDR3 DNA: TGTGCCAGCAGTTACGTGACAGGGAATCAGCCCCAGCATTTT

V gene: TRBV6-1
clone size: -
J gene: TRBJ1-2
D gene: TRBD1
CDR3 protein: CASSDSNRGAYGYTF
CDR3 DNA: TGTGCCAGCAGTGATTCTAACAGGGGCGCGTATGGCTACACCTTC

V gene: TRBV6-1
clone size: -
J gene: TRBJ2-1
D gene: -
CDR3 protein: CASSELTGSIYNEQFF
CDR3 DNA: TGTGCCAGCAGTGAACTAACAGGGAGTATTTACAATGAGCAGTTCTTC

V gene: TRBV6-5
clone size: -
J gene: TRBJ1-5
D gene: -
CDR3 protein: CASTGGRVNQPQHF
CDR3 DNA: TGTGCCAGCACCGGGGGGAGGGTAAATCAGCCCCAGCATTTT

V gene: TRBV4-2
clone size: -
J gene: TRBJ2-1
D gene: -
CDR3 protein: CASSQPGKSYNEQFF
CDR3 DNA: TGTGCCAGCAGCCAACCAGGGAAATCCTACAATGAGCAGTTCTTC

V gene: TRBV2
clone size: once
J gene: TRBJ2-2
D gene: -
CDR3 protein: CASLDRDSANTGELFF
CDR3 DNA: TGTGCCAGCCTCGATCGGGACTCGGCGAACACCGGGGAGCTGTTTTTT

V gene: TRBV7-9
clone size: -
J gene: TRBJ2-3
D gene: -
CDR3 protein: CASSYGRGQGTDTQYF
CDR3 DNA: TGTGCCAGCAGCTATGGTCGCGGACAAGGCACAGATACGCAGTATTTT

V gene: TRBV2
clone size: few
J gene: TRBJ2-4
D gene: TRBD1
CDR3 protein: CASIGQGIAKNIQYF
CDR3 DNA: TGTGCCAGCATCGGACAGGGAATCGCCAAAAACATTCAGTACTTC

V gene: TRBV6-5
clone size: -
J gene: TRBJ2-7
D gene: TRBD1
CDR3 protein: CASSSRGTGEQYF
CDR3 DNA: TGTGCCAGCAGTTCCCGGGGGACAGGCGAGCAGTACTTC

V gene: TRBV18
clone size: -
J gene: TRBJ2-1
D gene: TRBD2
CDR3 protein: CASSPLAGVSYNEQFF
CDR3 DNA: TGTGCCAGCTCACCATTAGCGGGGGTCTCCTACAATGAGCAGTTCTTC

V gene: TRBV12-5
clone size: -
J gene: TRBJ1-5
D gene: -
CDR3 protein: CASGLASQGYAQPQHF
CDR3 DNA: TGTGCTAGTGGTTTGGCCTCCCAGGGGTATGCTCAGCCCCAGCATTTT